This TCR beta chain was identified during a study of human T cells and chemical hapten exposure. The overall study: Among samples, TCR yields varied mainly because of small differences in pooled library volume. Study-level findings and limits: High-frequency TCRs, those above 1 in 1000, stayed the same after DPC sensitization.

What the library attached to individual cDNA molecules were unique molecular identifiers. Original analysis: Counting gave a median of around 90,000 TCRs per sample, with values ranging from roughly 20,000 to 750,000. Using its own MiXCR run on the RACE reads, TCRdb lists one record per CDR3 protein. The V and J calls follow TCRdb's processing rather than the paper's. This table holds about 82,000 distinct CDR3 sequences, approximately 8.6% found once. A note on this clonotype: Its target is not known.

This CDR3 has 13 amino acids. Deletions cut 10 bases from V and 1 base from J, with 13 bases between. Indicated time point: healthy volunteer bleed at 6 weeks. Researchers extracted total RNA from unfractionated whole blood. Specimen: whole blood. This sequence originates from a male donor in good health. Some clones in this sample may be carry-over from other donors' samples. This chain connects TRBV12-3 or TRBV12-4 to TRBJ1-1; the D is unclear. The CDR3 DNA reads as TGTGCCACCCACCCCGCAGGGAACACTGAAGCTTTCTTT. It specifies CATHPAGNTEAFF.